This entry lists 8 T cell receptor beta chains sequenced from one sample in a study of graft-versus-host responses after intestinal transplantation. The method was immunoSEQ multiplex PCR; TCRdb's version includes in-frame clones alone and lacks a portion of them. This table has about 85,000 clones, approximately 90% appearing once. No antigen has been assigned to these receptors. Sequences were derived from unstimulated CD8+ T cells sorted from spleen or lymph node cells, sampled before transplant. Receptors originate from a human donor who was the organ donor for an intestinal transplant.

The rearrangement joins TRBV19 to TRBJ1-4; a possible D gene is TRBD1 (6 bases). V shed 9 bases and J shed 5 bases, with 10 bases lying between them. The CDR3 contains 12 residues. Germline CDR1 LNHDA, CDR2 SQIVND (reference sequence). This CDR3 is CASRTVNEKLFF. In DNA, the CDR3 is TGTGCCAGCCGGACAGTAAATGAAAAACTGTTTTTT.

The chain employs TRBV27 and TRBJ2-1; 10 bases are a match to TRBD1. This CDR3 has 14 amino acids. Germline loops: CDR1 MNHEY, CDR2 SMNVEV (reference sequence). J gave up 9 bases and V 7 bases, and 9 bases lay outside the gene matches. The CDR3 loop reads CASMARDRGVEQFF. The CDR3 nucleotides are TGTGCCAGCATGGCTCGGGACAGGGGCGTTGAGCAGTTCTTC.

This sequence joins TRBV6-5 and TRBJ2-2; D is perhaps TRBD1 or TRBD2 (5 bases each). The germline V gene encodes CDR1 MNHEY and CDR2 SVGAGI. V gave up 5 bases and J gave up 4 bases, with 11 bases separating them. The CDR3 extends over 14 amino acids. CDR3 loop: CASSISRGTGELFF. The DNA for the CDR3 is TGTGCCAGCAGTATTTCGAGGGGCACCGGGGAGCTGTTTTTT.

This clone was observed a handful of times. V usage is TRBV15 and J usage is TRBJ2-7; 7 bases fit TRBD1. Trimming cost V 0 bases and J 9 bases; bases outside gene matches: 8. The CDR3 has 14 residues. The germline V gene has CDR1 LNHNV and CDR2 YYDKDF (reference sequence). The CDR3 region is CATSRDSGAGGQYF. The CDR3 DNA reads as TGTGCCACCAGCAGAGATAGTGGGGCAGGGGGGCAGTACTTC.

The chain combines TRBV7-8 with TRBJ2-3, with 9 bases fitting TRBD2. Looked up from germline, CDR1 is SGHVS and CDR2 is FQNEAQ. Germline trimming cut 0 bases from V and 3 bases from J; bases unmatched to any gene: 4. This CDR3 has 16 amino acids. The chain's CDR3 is CASSLAAGGSTDTQYF. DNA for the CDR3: TGTGCCAGCAGCTTAGCGGCGGGAGGGAGTACAGATACGCAGTATTTT.

The CDR3 spells CASSQEGGWDGLMNTEAFF. The CDR3 nucleotides are TGTGCCAGCAGCCAAGAAGGAGGGTGGGACGGACTTATGAACACTGAAGCTTTCTTT. The chain is built from TRBV14 and TRBJ1-1, with D perhaps matching TRBD1 (5 bases). The CDR3 sequence is 19 residues long. Germline CDR1 and CDR2: SGHDN and FVKESK. V lost 0 bases to trimming and J lost 0 bases, with 20 bases between them.

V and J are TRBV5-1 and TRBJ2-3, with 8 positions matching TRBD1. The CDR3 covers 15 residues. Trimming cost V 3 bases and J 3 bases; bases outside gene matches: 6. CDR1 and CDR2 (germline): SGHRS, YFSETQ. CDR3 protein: CASSSQGAWTDTQYF. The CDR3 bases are TGCGCCAGCAGCTCCCAGGGGGCATGGACAGATACGCAGTATTTT.

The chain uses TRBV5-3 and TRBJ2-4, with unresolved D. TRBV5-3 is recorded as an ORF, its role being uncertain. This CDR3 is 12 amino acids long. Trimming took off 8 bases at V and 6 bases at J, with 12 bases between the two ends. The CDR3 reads CARFRLGNIQYF. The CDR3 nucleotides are TGTGCCAGGTTTCGGTTAGGAAACATTCAGTACTTC.